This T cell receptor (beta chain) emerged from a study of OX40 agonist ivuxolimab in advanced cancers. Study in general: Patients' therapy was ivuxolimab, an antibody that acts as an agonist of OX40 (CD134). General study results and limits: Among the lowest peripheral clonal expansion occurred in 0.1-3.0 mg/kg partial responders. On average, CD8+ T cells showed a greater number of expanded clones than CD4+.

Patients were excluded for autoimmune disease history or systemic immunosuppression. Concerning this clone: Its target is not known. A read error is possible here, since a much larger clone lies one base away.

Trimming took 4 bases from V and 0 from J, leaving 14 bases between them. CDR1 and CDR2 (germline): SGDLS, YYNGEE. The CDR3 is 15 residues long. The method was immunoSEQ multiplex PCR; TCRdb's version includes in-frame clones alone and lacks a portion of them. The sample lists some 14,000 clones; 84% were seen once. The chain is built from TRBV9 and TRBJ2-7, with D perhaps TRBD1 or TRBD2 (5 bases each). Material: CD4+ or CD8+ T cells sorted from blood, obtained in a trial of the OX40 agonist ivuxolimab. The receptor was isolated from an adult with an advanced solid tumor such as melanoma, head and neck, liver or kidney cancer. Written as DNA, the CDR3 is TGTGCCAGCAGCATAGCTGGGGACGTCTCCTACGAGCAGTACTTC. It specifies CASSIAGDVSYEQYF. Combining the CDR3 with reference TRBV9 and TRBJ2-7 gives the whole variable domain DSGVTQTPKHLITATGQRVTLRCSPRSGDLSVYWYQQSLDQGLQFLIQYYNGEERAKGNILERFSAQQFPDLHSELNLSSLELGDSALYFCASSIAGDVSYEQYFGPGTRLTVT.